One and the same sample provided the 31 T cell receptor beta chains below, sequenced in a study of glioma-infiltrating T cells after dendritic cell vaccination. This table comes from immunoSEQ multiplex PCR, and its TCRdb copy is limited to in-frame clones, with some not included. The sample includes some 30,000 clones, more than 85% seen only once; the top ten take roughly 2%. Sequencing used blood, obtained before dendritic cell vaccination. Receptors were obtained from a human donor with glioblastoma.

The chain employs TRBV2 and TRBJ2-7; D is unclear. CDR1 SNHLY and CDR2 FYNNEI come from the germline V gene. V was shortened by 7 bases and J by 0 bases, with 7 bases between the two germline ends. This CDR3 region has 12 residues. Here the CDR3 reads CASTKSSYEQYF. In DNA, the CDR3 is TGTGCCAGCACGAAGAGCTCCTACGAGCAGTACTTC. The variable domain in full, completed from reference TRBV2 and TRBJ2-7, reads EPEVTQTPSHQVTQMGQEVILRCVPISNHLYFYWYRQILGQKVEFLVSFYNNEISEKSEIFDDQFSVERPDGSNFTLKIRSTKLEDSAMYFCASTKSSYEQYFGPGTRLTVT.

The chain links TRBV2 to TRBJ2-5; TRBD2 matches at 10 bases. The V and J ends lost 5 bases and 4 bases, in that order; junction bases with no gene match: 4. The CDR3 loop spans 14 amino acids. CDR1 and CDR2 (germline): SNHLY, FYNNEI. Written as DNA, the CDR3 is TGTGCCAGCAGTCCCCGGACTAGCGGAGAGACCCAGTACTTC. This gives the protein CASSPRTSGETQYF.

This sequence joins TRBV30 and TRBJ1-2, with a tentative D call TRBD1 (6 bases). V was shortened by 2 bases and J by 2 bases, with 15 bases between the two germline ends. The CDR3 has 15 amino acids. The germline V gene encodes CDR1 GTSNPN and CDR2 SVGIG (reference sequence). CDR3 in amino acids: CAWSTPGGANYGYTF. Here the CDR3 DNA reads TGTGCCTGGAGTACCCCGGGGGGGGCCAACTATGGCTACACCTTC.

CDR3 DNA: TGTGCCAGCATCTCGAAGGGGATGCAGGTCGCGTTGGATGAAAAACTGTTTTTT. It codes for CASISKGMQVALDEKLFF. The chain uses TRBV28 and TRBJ1-4; maybe TRBD1 (5 bases). CDR3 length: 18 amino acids. The V gene lost 7 bases and the J gene lost 6 bases, with 27 bases spanning the gap. The V gene's germline CDR1 is MDHEN and CDR2 SYDVKM.

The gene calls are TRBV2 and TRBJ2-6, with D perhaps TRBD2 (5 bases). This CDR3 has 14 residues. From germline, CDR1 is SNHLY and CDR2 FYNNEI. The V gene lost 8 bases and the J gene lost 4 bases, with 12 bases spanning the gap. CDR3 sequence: CASWGASGANVLTF. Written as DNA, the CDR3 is TGTGCCAGCTGGGGAGCTTCCGGGGCCAACGTCCTGACTTTC.

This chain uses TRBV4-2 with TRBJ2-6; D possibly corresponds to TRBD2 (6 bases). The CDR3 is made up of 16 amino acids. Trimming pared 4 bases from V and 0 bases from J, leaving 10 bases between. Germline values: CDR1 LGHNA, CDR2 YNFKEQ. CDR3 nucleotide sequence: TGTGCCAGCAGCCCGTCCGGGGGCTCTGGGGCCAACGTCCTGACTTTC. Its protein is CASSPSGGSGANVLTF.

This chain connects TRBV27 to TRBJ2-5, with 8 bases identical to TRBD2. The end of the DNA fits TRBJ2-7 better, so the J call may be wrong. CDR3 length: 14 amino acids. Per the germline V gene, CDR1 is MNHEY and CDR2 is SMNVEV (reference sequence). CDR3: CASRIAGHFYEQYF. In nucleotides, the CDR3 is TGTGCCAGCAGGATAGCGGGACATTTCTACGAGCAGTACTTC.

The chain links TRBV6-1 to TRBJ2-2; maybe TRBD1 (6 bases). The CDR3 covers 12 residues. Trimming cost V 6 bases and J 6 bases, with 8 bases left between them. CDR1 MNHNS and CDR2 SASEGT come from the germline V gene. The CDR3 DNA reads TGTGCCAGCAGGTCAGGGGCCGGGGAGCTGTTTTTT. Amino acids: CASRSGAGELFF.

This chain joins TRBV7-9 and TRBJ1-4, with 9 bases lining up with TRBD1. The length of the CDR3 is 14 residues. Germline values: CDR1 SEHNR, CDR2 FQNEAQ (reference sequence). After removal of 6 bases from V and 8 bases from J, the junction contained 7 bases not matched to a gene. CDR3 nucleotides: TGTGCCAGCAGGCGTCGGGACAGGGCCGAAAAACTGTTTTTT. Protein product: CASRRRDRAEKLFF.

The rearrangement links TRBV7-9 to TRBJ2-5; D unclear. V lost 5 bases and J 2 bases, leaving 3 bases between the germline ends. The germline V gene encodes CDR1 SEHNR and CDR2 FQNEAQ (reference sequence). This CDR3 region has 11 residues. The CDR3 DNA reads TGTGCCAGCAGCCCTCAAGAGACCCAGTACTTC. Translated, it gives CASSPQETQYF.

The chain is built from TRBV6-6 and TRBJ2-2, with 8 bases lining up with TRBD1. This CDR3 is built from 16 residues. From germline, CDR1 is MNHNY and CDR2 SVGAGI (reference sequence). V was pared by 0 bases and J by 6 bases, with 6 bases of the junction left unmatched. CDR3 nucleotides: TGTGCCAGCAGTTACTCGGACAGGGTGGAGTCCGGGGAGCTGTTTTTT. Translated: CASSYSDRVESGELFF.

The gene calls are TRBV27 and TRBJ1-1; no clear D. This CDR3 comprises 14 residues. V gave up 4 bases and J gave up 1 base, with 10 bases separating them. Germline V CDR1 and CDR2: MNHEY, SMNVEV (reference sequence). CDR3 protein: CASSSHGGNTEAFF. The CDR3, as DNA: TGTGCCAGCAGTTCGCACGGTGGGAACACTGAAGCTTTCTTT.

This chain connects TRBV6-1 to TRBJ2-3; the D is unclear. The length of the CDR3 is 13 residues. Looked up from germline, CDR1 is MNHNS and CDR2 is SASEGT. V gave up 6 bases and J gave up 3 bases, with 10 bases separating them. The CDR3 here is CASRVSATDTQYF. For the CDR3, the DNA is TGTGCCAGCAGAGTGTCTGCGACAGATACGCAGTATTTT.

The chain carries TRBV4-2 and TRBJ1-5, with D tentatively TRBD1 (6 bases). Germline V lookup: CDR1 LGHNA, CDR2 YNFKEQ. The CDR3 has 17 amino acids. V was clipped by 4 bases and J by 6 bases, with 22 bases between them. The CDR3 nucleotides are TGTGCCAGCAGCCCAGCGGCAGGGGATAGACTTGGTCAGCCCCAGCATTTT. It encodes CASSPAAGDRLGQPQHF.

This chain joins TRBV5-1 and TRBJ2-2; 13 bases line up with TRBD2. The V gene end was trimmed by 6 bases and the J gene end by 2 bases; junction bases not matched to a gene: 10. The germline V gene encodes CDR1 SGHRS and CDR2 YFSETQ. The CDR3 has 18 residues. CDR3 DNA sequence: TGCGCCAGCACCATGAGGACTAGCGGGGGTTATAACACCGGGGAGCTGTTTTTT. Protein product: CASTMRTSGGYNTGELFF.

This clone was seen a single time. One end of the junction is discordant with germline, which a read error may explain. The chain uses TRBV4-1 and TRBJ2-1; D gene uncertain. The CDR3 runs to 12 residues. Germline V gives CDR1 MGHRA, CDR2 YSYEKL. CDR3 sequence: CASRQVTGEQFF. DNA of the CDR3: TGCGCCAGCAGACAAGTTACCGGGGAGCAGTTCTTC.

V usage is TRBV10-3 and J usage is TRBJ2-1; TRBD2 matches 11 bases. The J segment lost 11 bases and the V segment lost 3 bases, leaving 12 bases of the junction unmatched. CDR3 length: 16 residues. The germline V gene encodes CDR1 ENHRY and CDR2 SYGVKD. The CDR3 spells CAISEWLAGGGMKQFF. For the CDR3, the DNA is TGTGCCATCAGTGAATGGCTAGCGGGAGGAGGAATGAAGCAGTTCTTC.

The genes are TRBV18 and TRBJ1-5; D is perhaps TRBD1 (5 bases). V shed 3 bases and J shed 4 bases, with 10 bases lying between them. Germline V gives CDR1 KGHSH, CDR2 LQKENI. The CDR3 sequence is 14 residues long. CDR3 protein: CASSPGPGNQPQHF. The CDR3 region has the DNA TGTGCCAGCTCACCGGGGCCCGGGAATCAGCCCCAGCATTTT.

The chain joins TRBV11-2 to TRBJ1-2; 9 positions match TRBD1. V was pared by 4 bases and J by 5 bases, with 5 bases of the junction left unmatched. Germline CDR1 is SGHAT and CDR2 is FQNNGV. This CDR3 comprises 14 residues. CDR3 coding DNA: TGTGCCAGCAGCTCCGGGACAGGGAATTATGGCTACACCTTC. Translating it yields CASSSGTGNYGYTF.

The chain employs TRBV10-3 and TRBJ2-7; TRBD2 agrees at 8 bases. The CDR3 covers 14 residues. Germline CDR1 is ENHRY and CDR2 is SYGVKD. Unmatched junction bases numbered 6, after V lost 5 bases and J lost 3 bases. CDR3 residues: CAISPGGSGYEQYF. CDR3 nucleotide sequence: TGTGCCATCAGTCCGGGGGGGTCCGGCTACGAGCAGTACTTC.

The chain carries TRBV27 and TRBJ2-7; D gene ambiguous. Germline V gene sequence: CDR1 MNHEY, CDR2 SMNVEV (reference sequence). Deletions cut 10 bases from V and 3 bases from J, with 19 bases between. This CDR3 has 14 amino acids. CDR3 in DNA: TGTGCCACCTCGGCAGGTCCTTTGATCTACGAGCAGTACTTC. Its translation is CATSAGPLIYEQYF.

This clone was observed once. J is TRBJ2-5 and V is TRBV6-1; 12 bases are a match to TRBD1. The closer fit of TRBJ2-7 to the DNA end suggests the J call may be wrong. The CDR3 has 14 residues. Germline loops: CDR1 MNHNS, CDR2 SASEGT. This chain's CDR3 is CAIRGTGGKYEQYF. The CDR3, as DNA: TGTGCCATACGCGGGACAGGGGGCAAGTACGAGCAGTACTTC.

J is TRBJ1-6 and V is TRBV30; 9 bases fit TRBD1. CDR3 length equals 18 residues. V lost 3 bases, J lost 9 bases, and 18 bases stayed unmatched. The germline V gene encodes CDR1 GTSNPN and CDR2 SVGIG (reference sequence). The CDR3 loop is CAWRVRWGNRGLSSPLHF. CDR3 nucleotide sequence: TGTGCCTGGAGAGTAAGGTGGGGGAACAGGGGGCTAAGTTCACCCCTCCACTTT.

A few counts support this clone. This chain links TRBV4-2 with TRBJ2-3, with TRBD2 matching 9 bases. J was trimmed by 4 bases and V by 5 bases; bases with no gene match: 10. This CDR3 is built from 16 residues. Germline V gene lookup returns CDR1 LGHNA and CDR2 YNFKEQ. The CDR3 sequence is CASSSPNSGGADTQYF. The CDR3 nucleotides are TGTGCCAGCAGCTCACCAAATAGCGGGGGCGCAGATACGCAGTATTTT.

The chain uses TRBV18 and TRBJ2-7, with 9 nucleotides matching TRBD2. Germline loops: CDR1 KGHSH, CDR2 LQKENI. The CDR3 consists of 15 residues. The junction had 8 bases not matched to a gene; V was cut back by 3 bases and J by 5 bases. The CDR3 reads CASSPPGLAKDEQYF. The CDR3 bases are TGTGCCAGCTCACCTCCGGGACTAGCAAAGGACGAGCAGTACTTC. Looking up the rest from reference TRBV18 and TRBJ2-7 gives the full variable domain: NAGVMQNPRHLVRRRGQEARLRCSPMKGHSHVYWYRQLPEEGLKFMVYLQKENIIDESGMPKERFSAEFPKEGPSILRIQQVVRGDSAAYFCASSPPGLAKDEQYFGPGTRLTVT.

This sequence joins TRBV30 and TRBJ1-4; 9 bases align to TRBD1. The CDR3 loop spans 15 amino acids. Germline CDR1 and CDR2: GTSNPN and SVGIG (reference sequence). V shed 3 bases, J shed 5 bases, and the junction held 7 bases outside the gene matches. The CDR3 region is CAWRRTGTGNEKLFF. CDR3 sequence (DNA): TGTGCCTGGAGACGCACCGGGACAGGGAATGAAAAACTGTTTTTT.

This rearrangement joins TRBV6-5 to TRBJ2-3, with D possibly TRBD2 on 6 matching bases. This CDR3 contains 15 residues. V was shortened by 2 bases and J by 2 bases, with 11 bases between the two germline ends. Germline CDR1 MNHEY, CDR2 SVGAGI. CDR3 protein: CASSYLASFTDTQYF. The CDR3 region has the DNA TGTGCCAGCAGTTACCTAGCGTCGTTCACAGATACGCAGTATTTT.

Here the CDR3 DNA reads TGCGCCAGCAGCTCCTCGGACAGACTGTACCAAGAGACCCAGTACTTC. This codes for CASSSSDRLYQETQYF. The chain has TRBV5-1 and TRBJ2-5; weak D call: TRBD1 (6 bases). The germline V gene encodes CDR1 SGHRS and CDR2 YFSETQ. V was pared by 3 bases and J by 0 bases, with 15 bases between. The CDR3 is made up of 16 amino acids.

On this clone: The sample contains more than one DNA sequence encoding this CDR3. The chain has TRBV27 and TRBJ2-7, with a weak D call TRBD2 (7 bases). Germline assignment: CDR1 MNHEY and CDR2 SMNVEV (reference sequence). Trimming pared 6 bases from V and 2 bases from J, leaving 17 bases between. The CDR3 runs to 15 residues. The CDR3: CASRPRGGGAYEQYF. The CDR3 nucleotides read TGTGCCAGCAGGCCCAGAGGGGGGGGAGCCTACGAGCAGTACTTC.

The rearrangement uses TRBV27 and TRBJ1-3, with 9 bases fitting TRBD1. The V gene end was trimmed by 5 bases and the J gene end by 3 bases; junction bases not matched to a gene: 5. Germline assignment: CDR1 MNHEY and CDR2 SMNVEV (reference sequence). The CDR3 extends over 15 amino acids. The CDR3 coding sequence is TGTGCCAGCAGTATAAGACAGGGGGTTGGAAACACCATATATTTT. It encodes CASSIRQGVGNTIYF.

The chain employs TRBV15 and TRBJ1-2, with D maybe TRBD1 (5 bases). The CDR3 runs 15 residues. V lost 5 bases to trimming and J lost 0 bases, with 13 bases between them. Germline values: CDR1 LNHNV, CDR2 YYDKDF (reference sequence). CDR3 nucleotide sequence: TGTGCCACCAGCGGACCAGGGTCCGCTAACTATGGCTACACCTTC. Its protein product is CATSGPGSANYGYTF.